These 29 T cell receptor beta chains share one sample of origin, sequenced in a study of metastatic and nonmetastatic thyroid tumors. TCRdb re-clonotyped the PCR reads through MiXCR. Of over 50,000 clones in the sample, under 30% were seen once. The entire patient cohort was treatment-naive prior to thyroid surgery. Sequences were obtained from blood. These receptors were taken from a female donor with papillary thyroid cancer or a benign thyroid nodule (not recorded which). Some clones in this sample may be carry-over from other donors' samples.

This clone was observed at least ten times. This chain connects TRBV7-2 to TRBJ2-5, with 8 bases lining up with TRBD1. The CDR3 is 14 amino acids. V gave up 5 bases and J gave up 7 bases; unmatched junction bases: 9. CDR1 is SGHTA and CDR2 is FQGNSA in the germline V gene. CDR3 sequence: CASSPRDRSWTQYF. In DNA form, the CDR3 reads TGTGCCAGCAGCCCTCGGGACAGGAGTTGGACCCAGTACTTC.

The chain carries TRBV3-1 and TRBJ1-6; D remains unclear. This CDR3 comprises 17 residues. Germline V gives CDR1 LGHDT, CDR2 YNNKEL (reference sequence). V lost 3 bases and J 1 base, leaving 13 bases between the germline ends. The CDR3 here is CASSHSIARSYNSPLHF. The CDR3 DNA sequence: TGTGCCAGCAGCCATTCTATTGCAAGATCCTATAATTCACCCCTCCACTTT.

This clone was recorded a few times. A read error may produce the germline difference seen at one junction end. J is TRBJ2-2 and V is TRBV12-3 or TRBV12-4, with D unresolved. The CDR3 length is 14 residues. This chain's CDR3 is CANSQNANTRELFF. In DNA, the CDR3 is TGTGCCAACAGCCAAAACGCGAACACCAGGGAGCTGTTTTTT.

This clone was counted only a few times. The chain joins TRBV6-1 to TRBJ1-2; no definite D call. CDR1 is MNHNS, CDR2 SASEGT, per germline. The CDR3 runs to 13 residues. V was cut by 7 bases and J by 8 bases, with 17 bases left in between. DNA of the CDR3: TGTGCCAGCATTGACCCAGAGGAGCGCGGCTACACCTTC. Translation gives CASIDPEERGYTF.

This clone has a handful of counts. V gene TRBV6-2 or TRBV6-3 combines with J gene TRBJ2-6, with D unclear. Germline V gene lookup returns CDR1 MNHEY and CDR2 SVGEGT. This CDR3 region has 17 residues. Trimming took 5 bases from V and 0 from J, leaving 14 bases between them. CDR3 nucleotides: TGTGCCAGCAGTCTACAGAGATCCTACTCTGGGGCCAACGTCCTGACTTTC. This gives the protein CASSLQRSYSGANVLTF.

This clone occurred once. The chain recombines TRBV9 with TRBJ1-1, with D possibly TRBD1 on 5 matching bases. Per the germline V gene, CDR1 is SGDLS and CDR2 is YYNGEE. Trimming removed 3 bases at V and 1 base at J, with 7 bases between. This CDR3 is built from 13 residues. The chain's CDR3 is CASSETGNTEAFF. CDR3 coding DNA: TGTGCCAGCAGCGAAACAGGGAACACTGAAGCTTTCTTT.

This chain joins TRBV28 and TRBJ1-6; 7 nucleotides align to TRBD1. Looked up from germline, CDR1 is MDHEN and CDR2 is SYDVKM. This CDR3 contains 14 residues. The ends lost 5 bases at V and 5 bases at J; junction bases unmatched: 3. CDR3 nucleotide sequence: TGTGCCAGCAGTCCGGGACAGAATAATTCACCCCTCCACTTT. The encoded protein is CASSPGQNNSPLHF.

This chain joins TRBV6-2 or TRBV6-3 and TRBJ2-7, with 7 bases lining up with TRBD1. J gave up 2 bases and V 4 bases, and 8 bases lay outside the gene matches. Germline CDR1 reads MNHEY; CDR2 reads SVGEGT. The CDR3 totals 15 residues. In nucleotides, the CDR3 is TGTGCCAGCAGTTCGGGACAGAAGATAACCTACGAGCAGTACTTC. Its protein is CASSSGQKITYEQYF.

This clone has just a few counts. The rearrangement links TRBV28 to TRBJ2-1; 11 positions agree with TRBD2. The CDR3 has 19 amino acids. V was clipped by 5 bases and J by 7 bases; unmatched bases: 19. Germline V gives CDR1 MDHEN, CDR2 SYDVKM. The CDR3 coding sequence is TGTGCCAGCAGTCCGGCGGTCGGAATAGCGGGAGGGAGGAGGAATGAGCAGTTCTTC. It translates to CASSPAVGIAGGRRNEQFF.

The V and J genes are TRBV27 and TRBJ2-3; 13 nucleotides match TRBD2. The V and J ends lost 5 bases and 3 bases, in that order; junction bases with no gene match: 5. The CDR3 has 16 residues. Germline lookup yields CDR1 MNHEY and CDR2 SMNVEV (reference sequence). The CDR3, as DNA: TGTGCCAGCAGTGGCCAACTAGCGGGAGGGACAGATACGCAGTATTTT. It translates to CASSGQLAGGTDTQYF.

The chain is built from TRBV11-2 and TRBJ1-1; D gene uncertain. Germline V gene lookup returns CDR1 SGHAT and CDR2 FQNNGV. This CDR3 has 13 residues. The germline V and J ends were trimmed by 2 bases and 5 bases, with 9 bases remaining between them. The CDR3 sequence: CASSLYQRTEAFF. DNA of the CDR3: TGTGCCAGCAGCTTATACCAGAGAACTGAAGCTTTCTTT. Full variable domain (missing parts from reference TRBV11-2 and TRBJ1-1): EAGVAQSPRYKIIEKRQSVAFWCNPISGHATLYWYQQILGQGPKLLIQFQNNGVVDDSQLPKDRFSAERLKGVDSTLKIQPAKLEDSAVYLCASSLYQRTEAFFGQGTRLTVV.

This clone has only a few counts. This may come from a read error, since a much larger clone is one base off. The gene calls are TRBV6-1 and TRBJ2-5, with TRBD2 matching over 11 bases. The CDR3 sequence is 14 residues long. Germline trimming cut 7 bases from V and 4 bases from J; bases unmatched to any gene: 5. Germline CDR1 is MNHNS and CDR2 is SASEGT. The CDR3 nucleotides read TGTGCCAGCATTCCCGGACTAGCGGGAGAGACCCAGTACTTC. Its protein product is CASIPGLAGETQYF.

The chain recombines TRBV12-3 or TRBV12-4 with TRBJ2-2; D not resolved. The CDR3 contains 14 residues. Trimming took off 3 bases at V and 3 bases at J, with 8 bases between the two ends. The DNA of the CDR3 is TGTGCCAGCAGTTTCAATGGATACACCGGGGAGCTGTTTTTT. It yields the protein CASSFNGYTGELFF.

The V gene is TRBV5-1, the J gene TRBJ2-1; no definite D call. V was clipped by 0 bases and J by 1 base, with 11 bases between them. The germline CDR1 and CDR2 sequences are SGHRS and YFSETQ. The CDR3 length is 16 residues. The DNA for the CDR3 is TGCGCCAGCAGCTTGGTAGGATCGAATTCCTACAATGAGCAGTTCTTC. Translated, it gives CASSLVGSNSYNEQFF.

This clone has only a few counts. The chain recombines TRBV30 with TRBJ1-6, with TRBD1 identical over 12 bases. The CDR3 contains 14 residues. CDR1 and CDR2 from the germline V gene are GTSNPN and SVGIG (reference sequence). After removal of 3 bases from V and 10 bases from J, the junction contained 4 bases not matched to a gene. CDR3 sequence (DNA): TGTGCCTGGAGCCCGGGACAGGGGGCCTCACCCCTCCACTTT. It is translated as CAWSPGQGASPLHF.

The V and J genes are TRBV5-8 and TRBJ2-7, with D perhaps matching TRBD1 or TRBD2 (5 bases each). Per germline, CDR1 SGHTS and CDR2 YDEGEE. Trimming shortened V by 3 bases and J by 3 bases, and 13 bases separated the two germline ends. CDR3 length: 14 residues. CDR3 region: CASSWGRTDYEQYF. DNA for the CDR3: TGTGCCAGCAGCTGGGGACGGACGGACTACGAGCAGTACTTC.

There are a few counts of this clone. This chain connects TRBV6-2 or TRBV6-3 to TRBJ2-3, with 7 bases aligning to TRBD2. V shed 8 bases and J 6 bases; nucleotides not matched to a gene: 8. CDR1 and CDR2 from the germline V gene are MNHEY and SVGEGT. The CDR3 is 13 residues long. DNA for the CDR3: TGTGCCAGCGGGAGGGGTCCAAGGGATACGCAGTATTTT. This sequence encodes CASGRGPRDTQYF.

The V and J genes are TRBV12-3 or TRBV12-4 and TRBJ2-7; a possible D gene is TRBD1 (5 bases). The CDR3 has 14 amino acids. V was pared by 6 bases and J by 1 base, with 13 bases between. The CDR3 reads CASRPNRISYEQYF. Written as DNA, the CDR3 is TGTGCCAGCAGGCCTAACAGGATTTCCTACGAGCAGTACTTC.

V gene TRBV30 combines with J gene TRBJ1-1, with 9 bases matching TRBD1. CDR3 length: 14 amino acids. Unmatched junction bases numbered 10, after V lost 7 bases and J lost 4 bases. CDR1 and CDR2 from the germline V gene are GTSNPN and SVGIG (reference sequence). The CDR3 region is CAFNRGPWGTEAFF. Written as DNA, the CDR3 is TGTGCCTTTAACAGGGGGCCGTGGGGCACTGAAGCTTTCTTT.

The V and J genes are TRBV28 and TRBJ2-3, with D possibly being TRBD1 or TRBD2 (5 bases each). Trimming removed 3 bases at V and 2 bases at J, with 15 bases between. Per germline, CDR1 MDHEN and CDR2 SYDVKM. The CDR3 loop spans 16 amino acids. The CDR3 here is CASSLVAPGPTDTQYF. The CDR3, as DNA: TGTGCCAGCAGTTTGGTGGCCCCGGGACCCACAGATACGCAGTATTTT.

This clone was found a few times. The V gene is TRBV6-2 or TRBV6-3, the J gene TRBJ1-2; D unresolved. This CDR3 has 14 amino acids. Germline lookup yields CDR1 MNHEY and CDR2 SVGEGT. Trimming removed 7 bases at V and 5 bases at J, with 17 bases between. The CDR3 loop is CASTAVGPKYGYTF. The DNA for the CDR3 is TGTGCCAGCACCGCGGTCGGCCCGAAATATGGCTACACCTTC.

This chain uses TRBV4-2 with TRBJ2-3, with 10 bases fitting TRBD2. Germline V lookup: CDR1 LGHNA, CDR2 YNFKEQ. This CDR3 is built from 17 residues. The V segment lost 1 base and the J segment 0 bases; nucleotides outside the gene matches: 4. The CDR3 region is CASSQGTSGPSTDTQYF. In DNA form, the CDR3 reads TGTGCCAGCAGCCAAGGGACTAGCGGTCCTAGCACAGATACGCAGTATTTT.

The chain has TRBV7-9 and TRBJ1-2; weak D call: TRBD1 (6 bases). CDR3 length equals 13 residues. CDR1 and CDR2 (germline): SEHNR, FQNEAQ (reference sequence). Deletions cut 1 base from V and 4 bases from J, with 7 bases between. The CDR3 is CASSLGGAYGYTF. The CDR3 bases are TGTGCCAGCAGCTTAGGGGGGGCCTATGGCTACACCTTC.

The chain has TRBV6-2 or TRBV6-3 and TRBJ1-1; a possible D gene is TRBD1 (5 bases). Germline values: CDR1 MNHEY, CDR2 SVGEGT. The CDR3 has 15 amino acids. Between the trimmed V and J ends, which lost 4 bases and 0 bases, there was a span of 12 bases. CDR3 sequence (DNA): TGTGCCAGCAGTTGGCCCAGGGATGTGAACACTGAAGCTTTCTTT. Its protein product is CASSWPRDVNTEAFF.

This clone was seen a few times. The V and J genes are TRBV6-5 and TRBJ2-2; 9 positions agree with TRBD2. This CDR3 has 17 residues. Unmatched junction bases numbered 7, after V lost 2 bases and J lost 3 bases. Germline V gives CDR1 MNHEY, CDR2 SVGAGI. CDR3 residues: CASSYGLAGRDTGELFF. Here the CDR3 DNA reads TGTGCCAGCAGTTACGGGCTAGCGGGGCGAGACACCGGGGAGCTGTTTTTT.

This clone showed up many times. The junction departs from germline at one end; a sequencing error may be responsible. The rearrangement uses TRBV5-4 and TRBJ1-6; D unclear. The CDR3 contains 13 residues. From germline, CDR1 is SGHNT and CDR2 YYREEE (reference sequence). CDR3 sequence: CASSLAANSPPHF. CDR3 in DNA: TGTGCCAGCAGCTTGGCAGCTAATTCACCCCCCCACTTT.

The rearrangement joins TRBV5-1 to TRBJ2-7, with TRBD2 matching over 9 bases. This CDR3 has 15 amino acids. With V trimmed by 3 bases and J by 0 bases, 4 bases remained unmatched. In germline, CDR1 is SGHRS, CDR2 YFSETQ. The CDR3 DNA reads TGCGCCAGCAGCTCGGGACTAGCTCTCTCCTACGAGCAGTACTTC. Protein sequence: CASSSGLALSYEQYF.

The chain employs TRBV6-2 or TRBV6-3 and TRBJ2-7, with 7 positions matching TRBD1. There are 14 residues in the CDR3. Unmatched junction bases numbered 10, after V lost 7 bases and J lost 4 bases. Germline values: CDR1 MNHEY, CDR2 SVGEGT. The chain's CDR3 is CASTVGQWKYEQYF. Here the CDR3 DNA reads TGTGCCAGCACGGTGGGACAGTGGAAATACGAGCAGTACTTC.

This clone was counted between two and nine times. The chain has TRBV27 and TRBJ2-7; TRBD1 agrees at 7 bases. Trimming removed 7 bases from V and 2 bases from J; junction bases left unmatched: 2. In germline, CDR1 is MNHEY, CDR2 SMNVEV (reference sequence). This CDR3 is built from 12 residues. The chain's CDR3 is CASKRGPYEQYF. CDR3 nucleotide sequence: TGTGCCAGCAAGAGGGGGCCCTACGAGCAGTACTTC.